This T cell receptor beta chain was recovered during a study of response to subunit inactivated influenza vaccine. Study-wide results and caveats: T cells newly recruited by each seasonal influenza vaccination are few, the authors suggested.

Notes on this clonotype: Its antigen is currently unknown.

Each CDR3 protein is one row after TCRdb ran MiXCR on the RT-PCR reads. The repertoire has some 300,000 distinct CDR3 sequences, 22% of them found once; the top ten carry around a tenth. The specimen comprised PBMCs from blood, sampled less than 22 months after vaccination. This sequence was found in a man between 50 and 69 years old who received an inactivated influenza vaccine.

In DNA form, the CDR3 reads TGCAGTGCTAGAGATCGAGACAGGCCCCTAGCCAAAAACATTCAGTACTTC. This encodes CSARDRDRPLAKNIQYF. This chain links TRBV20-1 with TRBJ2-4; maybe TRBD1 (6 bases). V lost 0 bases and J lost 0, with 15 bases in between. The germline V gene has CDR1 DFQATT and CDR2 SNEGSKA (reference sequence). CDR3 length: 17 amino acids.